This entry lists 10 T cell receptor beta chains sequenced from one sample in a study of cytomegalovirus exposure and HLA in healthy donors. Assay used: immunoSEQ multiplex PCR; TCRdb lists only in-frame clones, some missing. The sample yields roughly 260,000 clones, approximately 87% seen once. Sequences were obtained from PBMCs. These receptor sequences come from a man between 18 and 35 years old in good health and CMV-seronegative.

The chain joins TRBV5-1 to TRBJ2-7; 9 nucleotides line up with TRBD2. The length of the CDR3 is 14 residues. Losses at the gene ends were 4 bases for V and 5 bases for J; bases not matched to a gene: 7. The germline V gene encodes CDR1 SGHRS and CDR2 YFSETQ. CDR3 sequence reads: CASSPRGTSNEQYF. The CDR3, as DNA: TGCGCCAGCAGCCCCCGGGGGACTAGCAACGAGCAGTACTTC. Combining the CDR3 with reference TRBV5-1 and TRBJ2-7 gives the whole variable domain KAGVTQTPRYLIKTRGQQVTLSCSPISGHRSVSWYQQTPGQGLQFLFEYFSETQRNKGNFPGRFSGRQFSNSRSEMNVSTLELGDSALYLCASSPRGTSNEQYFGPGTRLTVT.

V usage is TRBV28 and J usage is TRBJ1-1; 9 nucleotides agree with TRBD1. The CDR3 length is 13 residues. Trimming at V came to 5 bases and at J to 5 bases, leaving 3 bases not matched to a gene. Germline-derived CDR1 and CDR2 are MDHEN and SYDVKM. CDR3 sequence reads: CASSLTGGTEAFF. The CDR3 DNA follows: TGTGCCAGCAGTCTGACAGGGGGGACTGAAGCTTTCTTT.

This clone has just one count. The chain joins TRBV4-3 to TRBJ2-1, with 8 positions matching TRBD2. Germline V gene data show CDR1 as LGHNA and CDR2 as YSLEER. The CDR3 is made up of 14 amino acids. V gave up 4 bases and J gave up 6 bases; unmatched junction bases: 5. DNA of the CDR3: TGCGCCAGCAGCCCGGGGGGGTCGGGCAATGAGCAGTTCTTC. It encodes CASSPGGSGNEQFF.

The V gene is TRBV29-1, the J gene TRBJ1-2, with 7 bases lining up with TRBD1. The V gene end was trimmed by 2 bases and the J gene end by 4 bases; junction bases not matched to a gene: 1. The germline gives CDR1 SQVTM, CDR2 ANQGSEA. The CDR3 length is 12 residues. DNA for the CDR3: TGCAGCGTTGAATCAGGGGGCTATGGCTACACCTTC. Protein sequence: CSVESGGYGYTF.

The chain has TRBV4-1 and TRBJ1-6; 9 bases align to TRBD1. The CDR3 spans 16 residues. Per the germline V gene, CDR1 is MGHRA and CDR2 is YSYEKL. V lost 2 bases and J lost 10; bases outside the gene matches: 9. This CDR3 reads CASSQRRDRVGSPLHF. For the CDR3, the DNA is TGCGCCAGCAGCCAACGCCGGGACAGGGTAGGATCACCCCTCCACTTT.

With regard to this clone: This CDR3 is also generated by other DNA sequences in the sample. CDR3 in amino acids: CASSLGLPNTGELFF. The CDR3 region has the DNA TGTGCCAGCAGTTTGGGCTTACCGAACACCGGGGAGCTGTTTTTT. The chain is built from TRBV28 and TRBJ2-2; D uncertain. This CDR3 is built from 15 residues. Trimming left V 3 bases short and J 0 bases short, with 8 bases between. The germline gives CDR1 MDHEN, CDR2 SYDVKM.

This sequence joins TRBV4-2 and TRBJ2-2, with 9 bases fitting TRBD2. The V segment lost 0 bases and the J segment 5 bases; nucleotides outside the gene matches: 4. This CDR3 region has 16 residues. Germline CDR1 is LGHNA and CDR2 is YNFKEQ. The CDR3 loop reads CASSQDAGGRTGELFF. CDR3 nucleotides: TGTGCCAGCAGCCAAGACGCGGGAGGGAGGACCGGGGAGCTGTTTTTT.

This clone was recorded only once. This rearrangement joins TRBV6-1 to TRBJ2-7, with D tentatively TRBD1 (6 bases). The CDR3 covers 13 residues. Per germline, CDR1 MNHNS and CDR2 SASEGT. Deletions cut 8 bases from V and 4 bases from J, with 15 bases between. The CDR3 protein is CASGHRAPYEQYF. The CDR3 coding sequence is TGTGCCAGCGGTCACAGGGCCCCTTACGAGCAGTACTTC.

The chain joins TRBV4-3 to TRBJ2-7; D gene ambiguous. The germline CDR1 and CDR2 sequences are LGHNA and YSLEER. The V end was cut by 1 base, the J end by 2 bases, with 18 bases between. The CDR3 consists of 17 residues. The CDR3 region is CASSQGIAMAPTYEQYF. As DNA, the CDR3 is TGCGCCAGCAGCCAAGGGATAGCCATGGCCCCGACCTACGAGCAGTACTTC.

This clone was counted a single time. The chain uses TRBV30 and TRBJ1-2; TRBD1 might be the D (5 bases). The germline V gene has CDR1 GTSNPN and CDR2 SVGIG (reference sequence). The CDR3 contains 10 residues. CDR3 protein: CARDSYGYTF. CDR3 DNA: TGTGCTCGTGACAGCTATGGCTACACCTTC.